Listed here are 9 T cell receptor beta chains from one sample, sequenced in a study of response to subunit inactivated influenza vaccine. TCRdb re-derived calls from the RT-PCR reads in MiXCR, one entry per CDR3 protein. The sample includes under 200,000 distinct CDR3 sequences, approximately 11% seen only once; the top ten take approximately 13%. The source material was non-naive T cells sorted from PBMCs, sampled 45 days after vaccination. The receptors come from a man in his fifties or sixties who received an inactivated influenza vaccine.

This sequence joins TRBV20-1 and TRBJ1-2, with TRBD1 matching over 7 bases. V lost 3 bases, J lost 0 bases, and 7 bases stayed unmatched. Germline V gene data show CDR1 as DFQATT and CDR2 as SNEGSKA (reference sequence). The CDR3 extends over 15 amino acids. The CDR3 coding sequence is TGCAGTGCTAGGGCTCGCGGACAGGCTAACTATGGCTACACCTTC. Residues: CSARARGQANYGYTF.

This clonotype was detected only a few times. V is TRBV20-1 and J is TRBJ1-6; D gene uncertain. Trimming cost V 1 base and J 0 bases, with 10 bases left between them. From germline, CDR1 is DFQATT and CDR2 SNEGSKA (reference sequence). The CDR3 is 16 amino acids. CDR3 sequence: CSARGELSSYNSPLHF. CDR3 nucleotides: TGCAGTGCTAGAGGCGAGTTGAGCTCCTATAATTCACCCCTCCACTTT.

This clonotype was found many times. V usage is TRBV11-2 and J usage is TRBJ2-7; 9 bases align to TRBD2. Germline V gene data show CDR1 as SGHAT and CDR2 as FQNNGV. Germline trimming cut 8 bases from V and 1 base from J; bases unmatched to any gene: 12. This CDR3 is 16 amino acids long. Here the CDR3 DNA reads TGTGCCAGCGGCCCCATGTTAGCGGGAGCGTCCTACGAGCAGTACTTC. Translated: CASGPMLAGASYEQYF.

This clonotype was counted many times. V and J are TRBV10-3 and TRBJ2-1, with D unclear. This CDR3 region has 13 residues. The germline V and J ends were trimmed by 4 bases and 6 bases, with 10 bases remaining between them. Germline V gene data show CDR1 as ENHRY and CDR2 as SYGVKD. Here the CDR3 reads CAISVSGFNEQFF. CDR3 DNA sequence: TGTGCCATCAGTGTTTCGGGTTTCAATGAGCAGTTCTTC.

This clonotype has at least ten counts. The gene calls are TRBV11-2 and TRBJ2-1; 10 bases are shared with TRBD2. The V and J ends lost 0 bases and 8 bases, in that order; junction bases with no gene match: 16. Germline CDR1 and CDR2: SGHAT and FQNNGV. The CDR3 loop spans 19 amino acids. CDR3 bases: TGTGCCAGCAGCTTAGACCCCGTTCTCGGGAAGCGGGAGGGCGATGAGCAGTTCTTC. Translating it yields CASSLDPVLGKREGDEQFF.

The genes are TRBV12-3 or TRBV12-4 and TRBJ1-1; D gene unclear. This CDR3 has 10 amino acids. Trimming stripped 6 bases from V and 11 bases from J, with 10 bases between. This chain's CDR3 is CASSLLDAFF. The CDR3 DNA is TGTGCCAGCAGCCTCCTAGATGCTTTCTTT.

There are a few counts of this clonotype. The chain joins TRBV10-3 to TRBJ2-7; no definite D call. The CDR3 has 13 amino acids. CDR1 ENHRY and CDR2 SYGVKD come from the germline V gene. With 4 bases removed from V and 4 bases from J, the gap between germline ends came to 11 bases. The CDR3 sequence is CAISVQEGYEQYF. The CDR3 DNA follows: TGTGCCATCAGTGTCCAGGAAGGATACGAGCAGTACTTC.

The chain is built from TRBV4-3 and TRBJ2-2; unclear D gene. The V gene's germline CDR1 is LGHNA and CDR2 YSLEER. Between the trimmed V and J ends, which lost 0 bases and 8 bases, there was a span of 10 bases. The CDR3 loop spans 14 amino acids. The CDR3 loop reads CASSQDWAAGELFF. The CDR3 DNA reads as TGCGCCAGCAGCCAAGACTGGGCTGCGGGGGAGCTGTTTTTT.

The DNA for the CDR3 is TGTGCCAGCAGCCAAGATTTATATAATGAGCAGTTCTTC. This gives the protein CASSQDLYNEQFF. The chain employs TRBV3-1 and TRBJ2-1; D is ambiguous. The V end lost 0 bases, the J end lost 7 bases, and 7 bases lay between the germline ends. There are 13 residues in the CDR3. Germline CDR1 LGHDT, CDR2 YNNKEL (reference sequence).